This T cell receptor (beta chain) was recorded in a study of T cells after yellow fever vaccination. Study at large: Sorting of the EM, EMRA, CM and Tscm memory subsets was carried out using CD3, CD45RA, CCR7 and CD95.

MiXCR, applied by TCRdb to the 5' RACE reads, yields one record per CDR3 protein. The sample contains about 22,000 distinct CDR3 sequences, 4% to 6% of which appear only once. Points on this clonotype: A much larger clone sits a single nucleotide away, making a read error possible.

Study observations and caveats: Reappearance after the booster was seen for most primary-vaccination clones, at 95% to 97% CD4 and 70% to 90% CD8.

Germline V gene sequence: CDR1 MNHEY, CDR2 SVGEGT. The CDR3 consists of 12 residues. Trimming left V 2 bases short and J 7 bases short, with 8 bases between. This receptor was taken from a man in his late teens or twenties who received the YFV17D yellow fever vaccine. V usage is TRBV6-2 or TRBV6-3 and J usage is TRBJ1-1; D remains ambiguous. The sequencing here drew on PBMCs, either bulk or a sorted T-cell subset (CD4+, CD8+, memory, or dextramer-sorted; not recorded which), taken about 49 days after the first yellow fever vaccination. The CDR3: CASSYAGGEAFF. The CDR3 DNA sequence: TGTGCCAGCAGTTACGCTGGCGGTGAAGCTTTCTTT.